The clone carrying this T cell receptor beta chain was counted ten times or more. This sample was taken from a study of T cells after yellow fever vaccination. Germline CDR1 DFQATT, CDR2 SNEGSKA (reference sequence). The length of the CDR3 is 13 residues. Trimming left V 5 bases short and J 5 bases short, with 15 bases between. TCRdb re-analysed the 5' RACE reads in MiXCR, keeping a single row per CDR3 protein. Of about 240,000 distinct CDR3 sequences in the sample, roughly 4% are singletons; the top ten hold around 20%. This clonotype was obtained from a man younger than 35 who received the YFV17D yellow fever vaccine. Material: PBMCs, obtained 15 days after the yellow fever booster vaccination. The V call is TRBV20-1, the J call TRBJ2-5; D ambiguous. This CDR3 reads CSARPTIFETQYF. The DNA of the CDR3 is TGCAGTGCTCGACCGACGATTTTTGAGACCCAGTACTTC.